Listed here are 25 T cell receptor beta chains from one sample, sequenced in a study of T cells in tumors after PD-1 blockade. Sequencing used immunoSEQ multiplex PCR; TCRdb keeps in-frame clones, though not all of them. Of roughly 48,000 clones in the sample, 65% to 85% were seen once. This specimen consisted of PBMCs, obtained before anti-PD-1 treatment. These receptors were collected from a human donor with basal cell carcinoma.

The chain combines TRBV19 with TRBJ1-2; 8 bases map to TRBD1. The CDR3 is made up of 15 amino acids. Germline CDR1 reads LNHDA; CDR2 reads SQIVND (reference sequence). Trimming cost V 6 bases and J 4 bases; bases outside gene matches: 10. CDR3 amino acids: CASSPDRGPGYGYTF. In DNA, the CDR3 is TGTGCCAGTAGCCCCGACAGGGGCCCCGGCTATGGCTACACCTTC.

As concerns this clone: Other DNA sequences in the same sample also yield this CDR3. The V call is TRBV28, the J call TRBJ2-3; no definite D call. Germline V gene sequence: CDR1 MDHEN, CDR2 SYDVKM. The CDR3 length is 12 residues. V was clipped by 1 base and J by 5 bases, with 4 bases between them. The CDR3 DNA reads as TGTGCCAGCAGTTTATTGGGAGATACGCAGTATTTT. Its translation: CASSLLGDTQYF. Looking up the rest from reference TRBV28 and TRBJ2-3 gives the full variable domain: DVKVTQSSRYLVKRTGEKVFLECVQDMDHENMFWYRQDPGLGLRLIYFSYDVKMKEKGDIPEGYSVSREKKERFSLILESASTNQTSMYLCASSLLGDTQYFGPGTRLTVL.

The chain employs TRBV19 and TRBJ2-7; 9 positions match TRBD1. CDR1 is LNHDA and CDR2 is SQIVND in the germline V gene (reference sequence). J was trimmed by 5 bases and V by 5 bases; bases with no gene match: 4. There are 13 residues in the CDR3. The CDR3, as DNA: TGTGCCAGTAGTCTTCGGACAGGGGACGAGCAGTACTTC. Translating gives CASSLRTGDEQYF.

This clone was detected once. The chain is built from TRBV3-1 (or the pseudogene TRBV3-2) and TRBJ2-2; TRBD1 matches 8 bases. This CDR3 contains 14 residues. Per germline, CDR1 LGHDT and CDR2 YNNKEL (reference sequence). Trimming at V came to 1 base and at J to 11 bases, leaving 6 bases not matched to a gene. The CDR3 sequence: CASSQVSGQGELFF. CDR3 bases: TGTGCCAGCAGCCAAGTTAGTGGACAGGGAGAGCTGTTTTTT.

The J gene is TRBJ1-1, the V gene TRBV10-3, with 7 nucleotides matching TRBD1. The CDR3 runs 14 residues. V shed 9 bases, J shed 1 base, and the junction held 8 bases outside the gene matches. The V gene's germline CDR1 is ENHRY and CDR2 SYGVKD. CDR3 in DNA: TGTGCCATGACAACCGGGACAGAGAACACTGAAGCTTTCTTT. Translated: CAMTTGTENTEAFF.

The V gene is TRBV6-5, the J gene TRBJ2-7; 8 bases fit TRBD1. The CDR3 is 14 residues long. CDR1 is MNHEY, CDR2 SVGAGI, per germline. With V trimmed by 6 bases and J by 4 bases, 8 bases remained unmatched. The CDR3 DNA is TGTGCCAGCAGCACCGGGACAGGTTCTTACGAGCAGTACTTC. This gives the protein CASSTGTGSYEQYF.

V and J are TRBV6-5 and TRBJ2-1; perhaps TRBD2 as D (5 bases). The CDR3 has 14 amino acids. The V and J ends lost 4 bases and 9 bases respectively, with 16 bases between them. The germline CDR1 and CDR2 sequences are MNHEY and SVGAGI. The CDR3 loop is CASSFMSGYSEQFF. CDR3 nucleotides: TGTGCCAGCAGTTTCATGTCGGGGTATAGTGAGCAGTTCTTC.

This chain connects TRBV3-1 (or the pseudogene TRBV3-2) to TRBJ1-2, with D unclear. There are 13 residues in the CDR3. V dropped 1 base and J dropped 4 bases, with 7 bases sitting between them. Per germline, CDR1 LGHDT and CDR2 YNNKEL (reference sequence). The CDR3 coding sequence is TGTGCCAGCAGCCAAGCTGCTGGCTATGGCTACACCTTC. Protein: CASSQAAGYGYTF.

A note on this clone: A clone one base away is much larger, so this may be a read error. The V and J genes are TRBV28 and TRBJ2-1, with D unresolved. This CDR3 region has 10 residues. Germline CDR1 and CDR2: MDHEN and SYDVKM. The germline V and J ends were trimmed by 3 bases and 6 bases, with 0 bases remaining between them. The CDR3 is CASSFNEQFF. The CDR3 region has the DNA TGTGCCAGCAGTTTCAATGAGCAGTTCTTC.

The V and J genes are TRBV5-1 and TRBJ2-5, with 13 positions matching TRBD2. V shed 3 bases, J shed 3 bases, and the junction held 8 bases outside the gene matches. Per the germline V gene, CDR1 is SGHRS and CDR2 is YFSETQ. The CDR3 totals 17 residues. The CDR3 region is CASSSTSGGQYEETQYF. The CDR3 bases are TGCGCCAGCAGCTCGACTAGCGGGGGGCAGTATGAAGAGACCCAGTACTTC. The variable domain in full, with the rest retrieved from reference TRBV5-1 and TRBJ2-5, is KAGVTQTPRYLIKTRGQQVTLSCSPISGHRSVSWYQQTPGQGLQFLFEYFSETQRNKGNFPGRFSGRQFSNSRSEMNVSTLELGDSALYLCASSSTSGGQYEETQYFGPGTRLLVL.

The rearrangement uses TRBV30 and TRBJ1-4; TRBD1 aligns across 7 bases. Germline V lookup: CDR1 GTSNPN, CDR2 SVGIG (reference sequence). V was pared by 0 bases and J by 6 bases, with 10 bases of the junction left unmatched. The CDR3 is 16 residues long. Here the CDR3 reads CAWSVGGSGFYEKLFF. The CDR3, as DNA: TGTGCCTGGAGTGTAGGGGGCTCGGGGTTTTATGAAAAACTGTTTTTT.

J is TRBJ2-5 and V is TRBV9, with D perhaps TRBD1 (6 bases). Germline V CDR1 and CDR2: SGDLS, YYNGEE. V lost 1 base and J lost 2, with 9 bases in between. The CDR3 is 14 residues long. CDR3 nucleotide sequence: TGTGCCAGCAGCGTATCGAGGGGGCAAGAGACCCAGTACTTC. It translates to CASSVSRGQETQYF.

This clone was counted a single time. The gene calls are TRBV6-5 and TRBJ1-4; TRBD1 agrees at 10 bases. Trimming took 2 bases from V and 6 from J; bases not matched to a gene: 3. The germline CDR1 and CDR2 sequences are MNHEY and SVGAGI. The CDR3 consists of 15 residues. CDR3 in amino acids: CASSYETGGYEKLFF. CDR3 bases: TGTGCCAGCAGTTACGAGACAGGGGGCTATGAAAAACTGTTTTTT.

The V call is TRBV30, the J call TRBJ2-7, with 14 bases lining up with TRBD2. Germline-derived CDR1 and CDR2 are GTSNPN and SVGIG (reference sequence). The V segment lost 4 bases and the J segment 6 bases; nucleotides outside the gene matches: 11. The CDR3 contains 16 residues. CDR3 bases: TGTGCCTGGACCCGGACTAGCGGGGGGTACGGCAGCGAGCAGTACTTC. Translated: CAWTRTSGGYGSEQYF.

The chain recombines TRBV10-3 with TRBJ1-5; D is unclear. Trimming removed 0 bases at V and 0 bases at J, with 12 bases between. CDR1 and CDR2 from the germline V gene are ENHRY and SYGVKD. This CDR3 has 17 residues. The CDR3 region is CAISESIQAHSNQPQHF. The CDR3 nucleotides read TGTGCCATCAGTGAGTCGATTCAGGCCCATAGCAATCAGCCCCAGCATTTT.

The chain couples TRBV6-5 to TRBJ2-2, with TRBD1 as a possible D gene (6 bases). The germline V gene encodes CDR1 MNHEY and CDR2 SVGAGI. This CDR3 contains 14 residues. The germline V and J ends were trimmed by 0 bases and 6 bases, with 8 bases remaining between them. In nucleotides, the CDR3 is TGTGCCAGCAGTTACTCCCAGGGGCCCGGGGAGCTGTTTTTT. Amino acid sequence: CASSYSQGPGELFF.

The CDR3 DNA reads as TGTGCCAGTAGCCTGGGCTTATTCCCACACTCTGAAGCTTTCTTT. Translating gives CASSLGLFPHSEAFF. The chain uses TRBV19 and TRBJ1-1; D is uncertain. Germline assignment: CDR1 LNHDA and CDR2 SQIVND (reference sequence). V lost 6 bases to trimming and J lost 6 bases, with 20 bases between them. The CDR3 totals 15 residues.

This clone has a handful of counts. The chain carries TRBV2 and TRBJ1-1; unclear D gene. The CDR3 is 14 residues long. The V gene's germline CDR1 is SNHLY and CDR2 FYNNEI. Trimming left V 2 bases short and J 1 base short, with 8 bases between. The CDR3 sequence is CASSERPQNTEAFF. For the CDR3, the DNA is TGTGCCAGCAGTGAAAGACCCCAGAACACTGAAGCTTTCTTT.

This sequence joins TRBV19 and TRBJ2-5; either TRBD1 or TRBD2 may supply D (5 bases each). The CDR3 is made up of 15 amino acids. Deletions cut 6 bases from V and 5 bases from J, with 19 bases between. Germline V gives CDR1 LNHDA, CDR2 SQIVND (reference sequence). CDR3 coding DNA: TGTGCCAGTAGCCTCGGGGCTCTCAAGGGGGAGACCCAGTACTTC. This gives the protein CASSLGALKGETQYF.

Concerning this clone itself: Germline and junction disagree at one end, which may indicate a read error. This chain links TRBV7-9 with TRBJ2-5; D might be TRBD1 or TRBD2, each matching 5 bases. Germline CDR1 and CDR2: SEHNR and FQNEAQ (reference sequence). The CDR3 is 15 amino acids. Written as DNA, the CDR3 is TGTGTCAGCAGCTTAACGGGGCCCGTCCAAGAGACCCAGTACTTC. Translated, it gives CVSSLTGPVQETQYF.

CDR3 loop: CATSDSRDREVGELFF. The CDR3 bases are TGTGCCACCAGTGATTCTCGGGACAGGGAGGTCGGGGAGCTGTTTTTT. This rearrangement joins TRBV24-1 to TRBJ2-2; 9 bases map to TRBD1. The germline CDR1 and CDR2 sequences are KGHDR and SFDVKD. The CDR3 has 16 residues. V shed 2 bases, J shed 7 bases, and the junction held 7 bases outside the gene matches.

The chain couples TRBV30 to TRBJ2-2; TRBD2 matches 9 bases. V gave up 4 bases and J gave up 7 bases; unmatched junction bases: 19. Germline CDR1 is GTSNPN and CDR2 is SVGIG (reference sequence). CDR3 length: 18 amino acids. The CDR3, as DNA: TGTGCCTGGAACCGTCGTGGCGGGGGGGTACCGGCGGTCGGGGAGCTGTTTTTT. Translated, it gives CAWNRRGGGVPAVGELFF.

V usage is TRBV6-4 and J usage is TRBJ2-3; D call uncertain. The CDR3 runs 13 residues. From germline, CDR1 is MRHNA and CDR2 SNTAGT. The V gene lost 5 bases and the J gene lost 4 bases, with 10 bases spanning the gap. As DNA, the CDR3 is TGTGCCAGCAGTCTTGACTGGTCAGATACGCAGTATTTT. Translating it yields CASSLDWSDTQYF.

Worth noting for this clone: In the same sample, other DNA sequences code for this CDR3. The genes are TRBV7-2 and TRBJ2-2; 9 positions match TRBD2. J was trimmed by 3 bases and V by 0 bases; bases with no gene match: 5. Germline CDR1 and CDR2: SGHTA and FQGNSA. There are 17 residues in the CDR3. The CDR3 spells CASSLARGGADTGELFF. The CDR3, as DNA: TGTGCCAGCAGCTTAGCGCGCGGGGGGGCGGACACCGGGGAGCTGTTTTTT.

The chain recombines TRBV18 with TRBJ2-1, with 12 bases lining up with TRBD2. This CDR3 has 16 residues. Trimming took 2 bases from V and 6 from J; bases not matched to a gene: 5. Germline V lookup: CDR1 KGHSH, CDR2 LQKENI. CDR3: CASSPRGLAGINEQFF. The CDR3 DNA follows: TGTGCCAGCTCACCAAGAGGACTAGCGGGAATCAATGAGCAGTTCTTC.